These 28 T cell receptor beta chains originate from one sample sequenced in a study of cytomegalovirus exposure and HLA in healthy donors. The PCR contained 60 Vbeta and 13 Jbeta primers. Produced via immunoSEQ multiplex PCR; TCRdb's table is partial and in-frame only. The data show some 150,000 clones, about 80% seen once. Sequencing was carried out using PBMCs. The receptors originated from a man under 40 in good health and CMV-seronegative.

The gene calls are TRBV27 and TRBJ1-5, with D possibly matching TRBD1 (6 bases). The CDR3 contains 14 residues. With 2 bases removed from V and 7 bases from J, the gap between germline ends came to 12 bases. The V gene's germline CDR1 is MNHEY and CDR2 SMNVEV (reference sequence). CDR3 DNA sequence: TGTGCCAGCAGTTTAAGTTCAGGGGCCCAGCCCCAGCATTTT. It specifies CASSLSSGAQPQHF.

The V call is TRBV19, the J call TRBJ2-1; D remains ambiguous. The germline CDR1 and CDR2 sequences are LNHDA and SQIVND (reference sequence). V gave up 1 base and J gave up 9 bases, with 4 bases separating them. The CDR3 sequence is 11 residues long. The CDR3 reads CASSIGGEQFF. Here the CDR3 DNA reads TGTGCCAGTAGTATAGGAGGTGAGCAGTTCTTC. Based on the CDR3 plus reference TRBV19 and TRBJ2-1, the full variable domain is DGGITQSPKYLFRKEGQNVTLSCEQNLNHDAMYWYRQDPGQGLRLIYYSQIVNDFQKGDIAEGYSVSREKKESFPLTVTSAQKNPTAFYLCASSIGGEQFFGPGTRLTVL.

Regarding this clone: This specimen includes other DNA sequences encoding the same CDR3. The chain uses TRBV5-4 and TRBJ1-2, with D tentatively TRBD1 (6 bases). The CDR3 runs 13 residues. Germline V gene lookup returns CDR1 SGHNT and CDR2 YYREEE (reference sequence). V lost 0 bases, J lost 7 bases, and 10 bases lay in between. The CDR3 coding sequence is TGTGCCAGCAGCTTGGCTCCAGGGGCTGGCTACACCTTC. It is translated as CASSLAPGAGYTF. The whole variable domain, filled in from reference TRBV5-4 and TRBJ1-2, reads ETGVTQSPTHLIKTRGQQVTLRCSSQSGHNTVSWYQQALGQGPQFIFQYYREEENGRGNFPPRFSGLQFPNYSSELNVNALELDDSALYLCASSLAPGAGYTFGSGTRLTVV.

This chain's CDR3 is CASRNQASGEGTYNEQFF. CDR3 DNA sequence: TGTGCCAGCAGAAATCAGGCGTCAGGGGAGGGGACCTACAATGAGCAGTTCTTC. The chain carries TRBV7-9 and TRBJ2-1; a weak D match, TRBD2 (7 bases). This CDR3 comprises 18 residues. Germline V gene sequence: CDR1 SEHNR, CDR2 FQNEAQ (reference sequence). With 6 bases removed from V and 2 bases from J, the gap between germline ends came to 23 bases.

V is TRBV27 and J is TRBJ1-5; TRBD1 is a possible D gene (6 bases). Per the germline V gene, CDR1 is MNHEY and CDR2 is SMNVEV (reference sequence). V was clipped by 1 base and J by 0 bases, with 7 bases between them. The CDR3 consists of 15 residues. The CDR3 nucleotides are TGTGCCAGCAGTTTATTCAGGGGTAGCAATCAGCCCCAGCATTTT. This gives the protein CASSLFRGSNQPQHF.

In its sample, this clone was seen a few times. The CDR3 is CASSVTALNTEAFF. The DNA for the CDR3 is TGTGCCAGCAGCGTAACAGCTTTGAACACTGAAGCTTTCTTT. The chain is built from TRBV9 and TRBJ1-1; D is uncertain. The germline gives CDR1 SGDLS, CDR2 YYNGEE. CDR3 size: 14 residues. Trimming shortened V by 1 base and J by 0 bases, and 7 bases separated the two germline ends.

This clone was detected only a few times. V is TRBV28 and J is TRBJ2-1, with D possibly TRBD2 on 5 matching bases. CDR1 is MDHEN, CDR2 SYDVKM, per germline. The V end was cut by 5 bases, the J end by 13 bases, with 21 bases between. The CDR3 runs to 14 residues. The chain's CDR3 is CASSPLSQTIEQFF. CDR3 sequence (DNA): TGTGCCAGCAGTCCCCTATCACAGACTATTGAACAGTTCTTC.

The V gene is TRBV28, the J gene TRBJ2-7; 7 nucleotides match TRBD1. The CDR3 consists of 15 residues. CDR1 is MDHEN, CDR2 SYDVKM, per germline. The V segment lost 5 bases and the J segment 6 bases; nucleotides outside the gene matches: 13. As DNA, the CDR3 is TGTGCCAGCAGTGCGTTTACAGGGGCCAACGTCGAGCAGTACTTC. The encoded protein is CASSAFTGANVEQYF.

This sequence joins TRBV19 and TRBJ2-2; D is uncertain. V was trimmed by 3 bases and J by 7 bases, leaving 15 bases between them. Looked up from germline, CDR1 is LNHDA and CDR2 is SQIVND (reference sequence). This CDR3 spans 15 amino acids. The CDR3 loop is CASSILGLSSGELFF. CDR3 bases: TGTGCCAGTAGTATTCTGGGCCTGAGTAGCGGGGAGCTGTTTTTT.

The sample holds one count of this clone. Within the sample, other DNA sequences also encode this same CDR3. CDR3 sequence: CASSLSLSDRVVRLNTEAFF. DNA for the CDR3: TGTGCCAGCAGTTTATCCTTGTCGGACAGGGTTGTCCGTTTGAACACTGAAGCTTTCTTT. This sequence joins TRBV28 and TRBJ1-1, with 8 positions matching TRBD1. V shed 1 base, J shed 0 bases, and the junction held 16 bases outside the gene matches. This CDR3 has 20 amino acids. The V gene's germline CDR1 is MDHEN and CDR2 SYDVKM. The whole variable domain, remainder taken from reference TRBV28 and TRBJ1-1, is DVKVTQSSRYLVKRTGEKVFLECVQDMDHENMFWYRQDPGLGLRLIYFSYDVKMKEKGDIPEGYSVSREKKERFSLILESASTNQTSMYLCASSLSLSDRVVRLNTEAFFGQGTRLTVV.

The sample holds a few counts of this clone. V usage is TRBV5-4 and J usage is TRBJ2-7; 11 bases agree with TRBD2. V shed 4 bases and J 9 bases; nucleotides not matched to a gene: 6. Looked up from germline, CDR1 is SGHNT and CDR2 is YYREEE (reference sequence). This CDR3 has 13 amino acids. The CDR3 protein is CASSTQGLAGQYF. The CDR3 DNA is TGTGCCAGCAGCACCCAAGGACTAGCGGGGCAGTACTTC.

The DNA of the CDR3 is TGTGCCAGCAGCTACGACAGGGGAAATGAGCAGTTCTTC. Residues: CASSYDRGNEQFF. The chain joins TRBV7-9 to TRBJ2-1, with 8 positions matching TRBD1. The CDR3 runs to 13 residues. The germline V gene has CDR1 SEHNR and CDR2 FQNEAQ (reference sequence). The V and J ends lost 4 bases and 7 bases, in that order; junction bases with no gene match: 3.

The rearrangement links TRBV28 to TRBJ1-5, with TRBD1 identical over 7 bases. Germline V gives CDR1 MDHEN, CDR2 SYDVKM. V shed 4 bases and J 0 bases; nucleotides not matched to a gene: 9. The CDR3 covers 17 residues. The CDR3, as DNA: TGTGCCAGCAGTTCACAGGGGTGGGGATATAGCAATCAGCCCCAGCATTTT. Its protein product is CASSSQGWGYSNQPQHF.

V is TRBV6-6 and J is TRBJ1-6, with TRBD1 matching over 11 bases. The CDR3 covers 14 residues. V was clipped by 6 bases and J by 10 bases; unmatched bases: 5. Germline loops: CDR1 MNHNY, CDR2 SVGAGI (reference sequence). The CDR3, as DNA: TGTGCCAGCAGCCCCCGGACAGGGGGCTCACCCCTCCACTTT. It is translated as CASSPRTGGSPLHF.

The rearrangement uses TRBV9 and TRBJ1-2; TRBD1 might be the D (6 bases). The CDR3 runs to 12 residues. Germline V gene data show CDR1 as SGDLS and CDR2 as YYNGEE. The ends were cut back, 4 bases at V and 6 bases at J, with 10 bases in the middle. Here the CDR3 DNA reads TGTGCCAGCAGCAGTGGGGGCGATGGCTACACCTTC. Translating gives CASSSGGDGYTF. The variable domain in full, completed from reference TRBV9 and TRBJ1-2, reads DSGVTQTPKHLITATGQRVTLRCSPRSGDLSVYWYQQSLDQGLQFLIQYYNGEERAKGNILERFSAQQFPDLHSELNLSSLELGDSALYFCASSSGGDGYTFGSGTRLTVV.

This clone was observed once. The V gene is TRBV5-8, the J gene TRBJ2-5, with a possible D match to TRBD1 (6 bases). With 5 bases removed from V and 1 base from J, the gap between germline ends came to 21 bases. This CDR3 spans 17 amino acids. CDR1 is SGHTS and CDR2 is YDEGEE in the germline V gene. CDR3 loop: CASSLTRDTRSQETQYF. DNA for the CDR3: TGTGCCAGCAGTTTGACGAGGGACACTCGAAGCCAAGAGACCCAGTACTTC.

This clone was recorded once. The J gene is TRBJ1-2, the V gene TRBV16; D uncertain. The V end lost 1 base, the J end lost 4 bases, and 13 bases lay between the germline ends. From germline, CDR1 is KGHSY and CDR2 FQNENV. The CDR3 contains 15 residues. CDR3 amino acids: CASSQLKGAPYGYTF. The CDR3, as DNA: TGTGCCAGCAGCCAATTGAAGGGAGCTCCCTATGGCTACACCTTC. The full variable domain, with the rest looked up from reference TRBV16 and TRBJ1-2, is GEEVAQTPKHLVRGEGQKAKLYCAPIKGHSYVFWYQQVLKNEFKFLISFQNENVFDETGMPKERFSAKCLPNSPCSLEIQATKLEDSAVYFCASSQLKGAPYGYTFGSGTRLTVV.

V and J are TRBV7-9 and TRBJ2-5, with 9 bases identical to TRBD2. The end of the DNA is better explained by TRBJ2-7, so the J call may be wrong. CDR1 is SEHNR and CDR2 is FQNEAQ in the germline V gene (reference sequence). CDR3 length: 14 amino acids. In DNA, the CDR3 is TGTGCCAGCCGCGGGGGGGAAGGAGGCTACGAGCAGTACTTC. It codes for CASRGGEGGYEQYF.

This chain links TRBV2 with TRBJ2-3; D remains unclear. In germline, CDR1 is SNHLY, CDR2 FYNNEI. This CDR3 is built from 14 residues. Deletions cut 6 bases from V and 4 bases from J, with 14 bases between. The CDR3 region is CASSYSSPPDTQYF. CDR3 bases: TGTGCCAGCAGCTACTCGTCCCCCCCAGATACGCAGTATTTT.

The chain carries TRBV28 and TRBJ1-2, with unresolved D. Deletions cut 6 bases from V and 9 bases from J, with 14 bases between. This CDR3 has 12 amino acids. Germline lookup yields CDR1 MDHEN and CDR2 SYDVKM. The CDR3 bases are TGTGCCAGCAGGACGGGGAGTCTACGCTACACCTTC. Amino acid sequence: CASRTGSLRYTF.

The chain joins TRBV28 to TRBJ1-1; 9 bases are a match to TRBD1. The germline CDR1 and CDR2 sequences are MDHEN and SYDVKM. CDR3 length equals 15 residues. Trimming at V came to 4 bases and at J to 5 bases, leaving 8 bases not matched to a gene. CDR3 in amino acids: CASSSTDRGRTEAFF. Written as DNA, the CDR3 is TGTGCCAGCAGTTCCACGGACAGGGGAAGAACTGAAGCTTTCTTT.

Note on this clone: Other DNA sequences in the same sample also yield this CDR3. The rearrangement uses TRBV7-9 and TRBJ2-7; TRBD1 matches 7 bases. This CDR3 is built from 12 residues. The V segment lost 6 bases and the J segment 4 bases; nucleotides outside the gene matches: 3. In germline, CDR1 is SEHNR, CDR2 FQNEAQ (reference sequence). CDR3 bases: TGTGCCAGCAGTCCGACAGGGTACGAGCAGTACTTC. Amino acids: CASSPTGYEQYF.

The chain links TRBV6-5 to TRBJ1-1; a weak D match, TRBD1 (6 bases). The germline CDR1 and CDR2 sequences are MNHEY and SVGAGI. The V end was cut by 7 bases, the J end by 4 bases, with 13 bases between. This CDR3 contains 13 residues. The CDR3 loop reads CASTGGAATEAFF. The CDR3, as DNA: TGTGCCAGCACTGGGGGGGCGGCCACTGAAGCTTTCTTT.

The chain couples TRBV28 to TRBJ2-3, with 7 bases aligning to TRBD2. This CDR3 has 15 amino acids. Germline-derived CDR1 and CDR2 are MDHEN and SYDVKM. J lost 0 bases, V lost 7 bases, and 7 bases had no gene match. For the CDR3, the DNA is TGTGCCAGCACCTTGGGGGGGGTGAGCACAGATACGCAGTATTTT. It codes for CASTLGGVSTDTQYF.

This clone showed up just a few times. The chain has TRBV27 and TRBJ2-1; D gene uncertain. The CDR3 has 13 residues. Trimming pared 6 bases from V and 4 bases from J, leaving 10 bases between. Germline-derived CDR1 and CDR2 are MNHEY and SMNVEV (reference sequence). The CDR3 nucleotides read TGTGCCAGCAGGGCGGATGTTTACAATGAGCAGTTCTTC. Translation: CASRADVYNEQFF.

The chain is built from TRBV15 and TRBJ2-5, with 8 nucleotides matching TRBD2. The CDR3 is 16 amino acids. The germline CDR1 and CDR2 sequences are LNHNV and YYDKDF (reference sequence). The V gene end was trimmed by 4 bases and the J gene end by 9 bases; junction bases not matched to a gene: 16. The CDR3 region is CATSILSGEATSAQYF. CDR3 coding DNA: TGTGCCACCAGCATCCTTAGCGGGGAGGCCACCTCTGCCCAGTACTTC.

The genes are TRBV11-3 and TRBJ1-1; D gene unclear. CDR1 and CDR2 (germline): SGHNT, YENEEA. The V and J ends lost 4 bases and 7 bases respectively, with 10 bases between them. CDR3 size: 12 residues. The CDR3 coding sequence is TGTGCCAGCAGCTCCCTAGGAGGTGAAGCTTTCTTT. This encodes CASSSLGGEAFF.

The chain recombines TRBV5-4 with TRBJ2-3; TRBD1 matches 9 bases. V lost 4 bases to trimming and J lost 2 bases; unmatched junction nucleotides: 8. CDR3 length: 16 amino acids. Germline CDR1 and CDR2: SGHNT and YYREEE (reference sequence). CDR3 protein: CASSPYRTGDTDTQYF. CDR3 DNA sequence: TGTGCCAGCAGCCCCTATCGGACAGGGGACACAGATACGCAGTATTTT.